Listed below are T cell receptor beta chains from one sample, sequenced in a study of cytomegalovirus exposure and HLA in healthy donors. Sequencing was performed with immunoSEQ multiplex PCR; in TCRdb, only in-frame clones are kept and a portion is missing. The repertoire holds roughly 60,000 clones, with approximately 70% as singletons. The sample comprised PBMCs. These receptors came from a woman aged 55-70 years in good health and CMV-seropositive. Each CDR3 is given with its conserved first and last residue. Each record gives: CDR3 length, D gene, J gene, clone size, V gene, CDR3 protein, CDR3 DNA. The D gene is left open where the match is weak. Some rows mark clone size as missing; the rest say once, few, many or name a class of expanded clone.

cdr3_length: 14
d_call: TRBD1
j_call: TRBJ1-4
clone_size: once
v_call: TRBV5-1
cdr3_aa: CASSRDRLNEKLFF
cdr3_nt: TGCGCCAGCAGCCGGGACAGGCTTAATGAAAAACTGTTTTTT

cdr3_length: 14
d_call: .
j_call: TRBJ2-1
clone_size: few
v_call: TRBV18
cdr3_aa: CASSPSREGNEQFF
cdr3_nt: TGTGCCAGCTCACCGTCCCGGGAAGGTAATGAGCAGTTCTTC

cdr3_length: 13
d_call: .
j_call: TRBJ1-1
clone_size: .
v_call: TRBV5-5
cdr3_aa: CASSWGQNTEAFF
cdr3_nt: TGTGCCAGCAGCTGGGGGCAGAACACTGAAGCTTTCTTT

cdr3_length: 12
d_call: .
j_call: TRBJ1-5
clone_size: many
v_call: TRBV6-1
cdr3_aa: CASPEGNQPQHF
cdr3_nt: TGTGCCAGCCCCGAGGGTAATCAGCCCCAGCATTTT

cdr3_length: 17
d_call: .
j_call: TRBJ1-6
clone_size: .
v_call: TRBV4-3
cdr3_aa: CASVRTQVRVMNSPLHF
cdr3_nt: TGCGCCAGTGTTAGGACACAGGTTCGGGTCATGAATTCACCCCTCCACTTT

cdr3_length: 14
d_call: .
j_call: TRBJ2-7
clone_size: once
v_call: TRBV5-4
cdr3_aa: CASSLSQASYEQYF
cdr3_nt: TGTGCCAGCAGCTTGAGCCAAGCCTCCTACGAGCAGTACTTC

cdr3_length: 15
d_call: TRBD1
j_call: TRBJ1-6
clone_size: .
v_call: TRBV10-3
cdr3_aa: CAISAGTGGNSPLHF
cdr3_nt: TGTGCCATCAGCGCCGGGACAGGGGGGAATTCACCCCTCCACTTT

cdr3_length: 10
d_call: .
j_call: TRBJ1-3
clone_size: once
v_call: TRBV20-1
cdr3_aa: CSALGNTIYF
cdr3_nt: TGCAGTGCGTTAGGAAACACCATATATTTT

cdr3_length: 15
d_call: TRBD1
j_call: TRBJ1-1
clone_size: .
v_call: TRBV11-3
cdr3_aa: CASSSRTGKNTEAFF
cdr3_nt: TGTGCCAGCAGCTCTCGGACAGGGAAGAACACTGAAGCTTTCTTT

cdr3_length: 13
d_call: TRBD1
j_call: TRBJ2-5
clone_size: .
v_call: TRBV5-1
cdr3_aa: CASSSTGKETQYF
cdr3_nt: TGCGCCAGCAGCTCGACAGGGAAAGAGACCCAGTACTTC

cdr3_length: 13
d_call: TRBD1
j_call: TRBJ1-2
clone_size: .
v_call: TRBV30
cdr3_aa: CAWRGQSNYGYTF
cdr3_nt: TGTGCCTGGAGGGGACAGTCTAACTATGGCTACACCTTC

cdr3_length: 15
d_call: TRBD2
j_call: TRBJ2-2
clone_size: .
v_call: TRBV5-1
cdr3_aa: CASRERGDTTGELFF
cdr3_nt: TGCGCCAGCAGGGAGCGGGGGGACACCACCGGGGAGCTGTTTTTT

cdr3_length: 15
d_call: TRBD1
j_call: TRBJ1-4
clone_size: .
v_call: TRBV6-6
cdr3_aa: CASSRSGTGGGKLFF
cdr3_nt: TGTGCCAGCAGTCGCTCCGGGACAGGGGGCGGAAAACTGTTTTTT

cdr3_length: 15
d_call: TRBD1
j_call: TRBJ1-4
clone_size: many
v_call: TRBV15
cdr3_aa: CATSPRTGRNEKLFF
cdr3_nt: TGTGCCACCAGCCCCAGGACAGGCCGGAATGAAAAACTGTTTTTT

cdr3_length: 13
d_call: .
j_call: TRBJ1-3
clone_size: .
v_call: TRBV6-5
cdr3_aa: CASSPAGGNTIYF
cdr3_nt: TGTGCCAGCAGCCCCGCGGGTGGAAACACCATATATTTT

cdr3_length: 18
d_call: .
j_call: TRBJ1-6
clone_size: .
v_call: TRBV7-9
cdr3_aa: CASSLPAGHSSYNSPLHF
cdr3_nt: TGTGCCAGCAGCTTACCCGCAGGGCATAGCTCCTATAATTCACCCCTCCACTTT

cdr3_length: 16
d_call: TRBD2
j_call: TRBJ2-7
clone_size: .
v_call: TRBV11-2
cdr3_aa: CASSLIAGASPGEQYF
cdr3_nt: TGTGCCAGCAGCTTGATAGCGGGGGCCTCACCGGGGGAGCAGTACTTC

cdr3_length: 15
d_call: TRBD1
j_call: TRBJ2-7
clone_size: .
v_call: TRBV5-1
cdr3_aa: CASSLQGPQGYEQYF
cdr3_nt: TGCGCCAGCAGCCTACAGGGGCCGCAAGGTTACGAGCAGTACTTC